This passage covers 16 T cell receptor beta chains from one sample sequenced in a study of T cell repertoires in cytomegalovirus infection. Antigen specificity for these receptors is unknown. TCRdb called the reads again in MiXCR, with one record for every CDR3 protein. The table shows approximately 140,000 distinct CDR3 sequences, with about 24% occurring only once. The sample taken for sequencing was PBMCs, sequenced either directly or after in vitro stimulation (not recorded which). The origin of the receptors is a human donor in good health (CMV status not recorded). Some clones in this sample may be carry-over from other donors' samples.

V gene TRBV27 combines with J gene TRBJ2-2; 10 bases match TRBD1. The CDR3 extends over 15 amino acids. Germline-derived CDR1 and CDR2 are MNHEY and SMNVEV (reference sequence). Losses at the gene ends were 4 bases for V and 6 bases for J; bases not matched to a gene: 5. The CDR3 reads CASSSDRGRPGELFF. CDR3 bases: TGTGCCAGCAGTTCCGACAGGGGGCGACCCGGGGAGCTGTTTTTT.

J is TRBJ2-7 and V is TRBV2, with TRBD2 identical over 15 bases. This CDR3 spans 14 amino acids. Germline-derived CDR1 and CDR2 are SNHLY and FYNNEI. The junction had 5 bases not matched to a gene; V was cut back by 8 bases and J by 6 bases. The CDR3 spells CASGLAGGLREQYF. DNA of the CDR3: TGTGCCAGCGGACTAGCGGGAGGGTTGCGCGAGCAGTACTTC. Drawing the rest from reference TRBV2 and TRBJ2-7, the complete variable domain is EPEVTQTPSHQVTQMGQEVILRCVPISNHLYFYWYRQILGQKVEFLVSFYNNEISEKSEIFDDQFSVERPDGSNFTLKIRSTKLEDSAMYFCASGLAGGLREQYFGPGTRLTVT.

The V call is TRBV6-5, the J call TRBJ2-5; 13 bases are shared with TRBD2. V shed 2 bases and J 5 bases; nucleotides not matched to a gene: 17. Germline lookup yields CDR1 MNHEY and CDR2 SVGAGI. The CDR3 is 20 residues long. In DNA form, the CDR3 reads TGTGCCAGCAGTTACGCGTCCGGGACTAGCGGGACCCCGCCACCCGAGACCCAGTACTTC. It encodes CASSYASGTSGTPPPETQYF.

There are a few counts of this clonotype. CDR3 sequence (DNA): TGTGCCAGCAGCATGAGGGCAGAGACCCAGTACTTC. It specifies CASSMRAETQYF. The chain joins TRBV7-2 to TRBJ2-5; D is possibly TRBD2 (5 bases). CDR3 length: 12 residues. CDR1 is SGHTA, CDR2 FQGNSA, per germline. V was cut by 5 bases and J by 4 bases, with 8 bases left in between.

This clonotype was recorded many times. This chain joins TRBV7-8 and TRBJ2-1; D is possibly TRBD2 (5 bases). From germline, CDR1 is SGHVS and CDR2 FQNEAQ. V was trimmed by 10 bases and J by 5 bases, leaving 12 bases between them. The CDR3 loop spans 12 amino acids. DNA of the CDR3: TGTGCCAAACCACCGGGAAACAATGAGCAGTTCTTC. Translating it yields CAKPPGNNEQFF.

This clonotype was seen more than once but under ten times. The chain recombines TRBV28 with TRBJ2-1; 10 bases match TRBD2. Germline loops: CDR1 MDHEN, CDR2 SYDVKM. V was pared by 0 bases and J by 8 bases, with 7 bases of the junction left unmatched. The CDR3 covers 16 residues. CDR3 loop: CASSLWSSGSSHEQFF. The CDR3 DNA sequence: TGTGCCAGCAGTTTATGGTCTAGCGGGAGTTCCCATGAGCAGTTCTTC.

In its sample, this clonotype was seen many times. Written as DNA, the CDR3 is TGTGCCAGCAGCGCCTCTGGGGCCAACGTCCTGACTTTC. This gives the protein CASSASGANVLTF. This chain uses TRBV7-2 with TRBJ2-6; D is uncertain. The length of the CDR3 is 13 residues. V was pared by 5 bases and J by 0 bases, with 2 bases between. Germline loops: CDR1 SGHTA, CDR2 FQGNSA.

In this sample, this clonotype turned up a few times. This chain uses TRBV2 with TRBJ1-4; D not resolved. The CDR3 sequence is 15 residues long. The V gene's germline CDR1 is SNHLY and CDR2 FYNNEI. Trimming stripped 4 bases from V and 6 bases from J, with 15 bases between. The CDR3 spells CASSGGRHQDEKLFF. CDR3 DNA sequence: TGTGCCAGCAGTGGCGGACGGCACCAAGATGAAAAACTGTTTTTT.

This clonotype was found a few times. This chain joins TRBV6-2 or TRBV6-3 and TRBJ2-2; D not certain. V was clipped by 5 bases and J by 7 bases, with 14 bases between them. The CDR3 consists of 14 residues. CDR1 and CDR2 from the germline V gene are MNHEY and SVGEGT. The DNA for the CDR3 is TGTGCCAGCAGTCCACGATTCGTGAACGGGGAGCTGTTTTTT. Translation gives CASSPRFVNGELFF.

In its sample, this clonotype was seen a few times. The gene calls are TRBV7-2 and TRBJ1-1; unclear D gene. The CDR3 has 18 amino acids. CDR1 and CDR2 (germline): SGHTA, FQGNSA. The V end was cut by 5 bases, the J end by 3 bases, with 25 bases between. CDR3 loop: CASSPNMIGLWTDTEAFF. The CDR3 DNA follows: TGTGCCAGCAGCCCAAACATGATAGGGTTATGGACGGACACTGAAGCTTTCTTT.

V usage is TRBV6-1 and J usage is TRBJ1-5; no clear D gene. The CDR3 totals 17 residues. In germline, CDR1 is MNHNS, CDR2 SASEGT. Trimming took 2 bases from V and 0 from J, leaving 14 bases between them. CDR3 coding DNA: TGTGCCAGCAGTGAATCGGGGATTCCGAGTAGCAATCAGCCCCAGCATTTT. Translated: CASSESGIPSSNQPQHF.

This clonotype was counted at least ten times. J is TRBJ2-3 and V is TRBV6-2 or TRBV6-3, with 14 bases aligning to TRBD2. The germline gives CDR1 MNHEY, CDR2 SVGEGT. Germline trimming cut 7 bases from V and 7 bases from J; bases unmatched to any gene: 10. The CDR3 is 16 residues long. The CDR3 loop reads CASTRAGTSGRYTQYF. CDR3 DNA: TGTGCCAGCACCCGGGCCGGGACTAGCGGGAGATATACGCAGTATTTT.

This clonotype occurred many times. V and J are TRBV6-5 and TRBJ2-2; TRBD1 matches at 10 bases. The CDR3 sequence is 15 residues long. Germline assignment: CDR1 MNHEY and CDR2 SVGAGI. V dropped 5 bases and J dropped 6; count of bases not matched to a gene: 6. In nucleotides, the CDR3 is TGTGCCAGCAGTGAGGGACAGGGGATTCCCGGGGAGCTGTTTTTT. This translates into CASSEGQGIPGELFF.

The chain recombines TRBV12-3 or TRBV12-4 with TRBJ1-4; possibly TRBD1 for D (6 bases). The V end lost 7 bases, the J end lost 5 bases, and 11 bases lay between the germline ends. The CDR3 totals 13 residues. In DNA, the CDR3 is TGTGCCAGCAAAACAGGGTGGAATGAAAAACTGTTTTTT. Protein sequence: CASKTGWNEKLFF.

This clonotype occurred many times. The CDR3 bases are TGTGCCAGCAGCTCCCGGCCAGAAGAGACCCAGTACTTC. Translated: CASSSRPEETQYF. The V and J genes are TRBV7-2 and TRBJ2-5; D gene unclear. The CDR3 covers 13 residues. V was pared by 4 bases and J by 3 bases, with 9 bases between. Per the germline V gene, CDR1 is SGHTA and CDR2 is FQGNSA.

The chain is built from TRBV7-2 and TRBJ2-5; D is undetermined. V lost 5 bases to trimming and J lost 2 bases, with 12 bases between them. Germline V lookup: CDR1 SGHTA, CDR2 FQGNSA. This CDR3 comprises 14 residues. In nucleotides, the CDR3 is TGTGCCAGCAGCCGAGGTGGGCCTCAAGAGACCCAGTACTTC. Translated: CASSRGGPQETQYF.